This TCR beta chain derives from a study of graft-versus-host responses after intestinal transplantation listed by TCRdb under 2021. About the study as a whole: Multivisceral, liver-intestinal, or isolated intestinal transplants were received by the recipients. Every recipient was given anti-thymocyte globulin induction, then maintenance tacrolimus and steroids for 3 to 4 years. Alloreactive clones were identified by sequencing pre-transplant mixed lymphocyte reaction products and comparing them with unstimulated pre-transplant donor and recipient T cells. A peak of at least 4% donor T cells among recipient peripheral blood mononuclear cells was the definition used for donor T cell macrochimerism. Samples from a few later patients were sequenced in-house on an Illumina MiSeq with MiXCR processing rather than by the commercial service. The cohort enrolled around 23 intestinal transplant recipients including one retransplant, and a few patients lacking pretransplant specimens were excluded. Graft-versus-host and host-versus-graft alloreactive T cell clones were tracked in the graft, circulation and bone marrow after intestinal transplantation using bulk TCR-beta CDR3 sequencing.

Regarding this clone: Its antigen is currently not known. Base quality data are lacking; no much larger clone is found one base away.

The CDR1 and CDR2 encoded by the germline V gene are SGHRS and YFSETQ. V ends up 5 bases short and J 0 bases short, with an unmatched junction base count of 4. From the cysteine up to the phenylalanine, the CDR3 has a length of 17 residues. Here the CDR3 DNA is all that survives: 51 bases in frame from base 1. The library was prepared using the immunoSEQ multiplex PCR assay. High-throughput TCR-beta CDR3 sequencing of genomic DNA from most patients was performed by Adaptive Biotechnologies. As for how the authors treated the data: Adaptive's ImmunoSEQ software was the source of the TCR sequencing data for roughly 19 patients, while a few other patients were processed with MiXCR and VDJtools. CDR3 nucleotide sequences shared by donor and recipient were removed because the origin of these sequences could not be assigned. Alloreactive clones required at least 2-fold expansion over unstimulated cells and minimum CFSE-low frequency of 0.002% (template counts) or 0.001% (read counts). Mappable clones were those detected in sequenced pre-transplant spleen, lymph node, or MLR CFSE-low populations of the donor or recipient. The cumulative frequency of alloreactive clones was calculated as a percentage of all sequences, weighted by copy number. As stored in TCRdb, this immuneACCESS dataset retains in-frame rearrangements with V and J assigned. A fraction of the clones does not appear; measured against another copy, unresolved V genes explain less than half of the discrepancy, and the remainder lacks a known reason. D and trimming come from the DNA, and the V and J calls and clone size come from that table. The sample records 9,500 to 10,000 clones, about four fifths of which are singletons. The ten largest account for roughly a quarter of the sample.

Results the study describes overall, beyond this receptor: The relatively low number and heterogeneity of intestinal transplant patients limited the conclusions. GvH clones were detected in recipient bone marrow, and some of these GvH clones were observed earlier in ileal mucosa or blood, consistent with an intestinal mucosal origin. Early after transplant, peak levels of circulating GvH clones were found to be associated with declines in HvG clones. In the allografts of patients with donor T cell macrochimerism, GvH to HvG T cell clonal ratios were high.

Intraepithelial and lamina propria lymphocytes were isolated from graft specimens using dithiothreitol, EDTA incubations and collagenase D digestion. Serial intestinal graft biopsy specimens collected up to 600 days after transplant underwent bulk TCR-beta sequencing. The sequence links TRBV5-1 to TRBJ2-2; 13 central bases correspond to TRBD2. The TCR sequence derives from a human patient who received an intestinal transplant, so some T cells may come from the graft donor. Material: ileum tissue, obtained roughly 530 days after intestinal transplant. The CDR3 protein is CASRDGTSGTNTGELFF. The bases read TGCGCCAGCAGGGATGGGACTAGCGGGACGAACACCGGGGAGCTGTTTTTT.